This T cell receptor (beta chain) was observed in a study of cytomegalovirus exposure and HLA in healthy donors (dated by TCRdb to the late 2010s). For the study in its entirety: According to an earlier analysis of several hundred of the donors, about 179 million T cells yielded 100 million or so unique TCR beta sequences and about 300 Gb of sequence data. An early release that covered more than 550 HLA-typed donors contained approximately 290 gigabases of sequencing data and tens of millions of unique TCR sequences. Of the roughly 410 genotyped donors, 75% to 85% were placed in the genetic ancestry cluster associated with self-reported Caucasian donors. The study aimed to test whether signatures of past pathogen exposure could be identified by cataloging public T cell receptors. The T cell repertoires of 666 subjects were profiled by immunosequencing and related to cytomegalovirus serostatus. In addition to the first cohort of about 650 subjects, a separate validation cohort of approximately 110 different subjects was used. To predict cytomegalovirus infection status, the study brought together high-throughput TCR immunosequencing, statistical association of individual TCRs with disease status, and machine learning. A later analysis re-analyzed previously published TCR beta repertoires from roughly 630 donors and added high-resolution HLA genotyping to study TCR occurrence patterns. Rather than drawing on any new phenotypic data, the later analysis identified candidate immune exposures from TCR beta sequences and the way those sequences occurred across donors. An earlier analysis of approximately 500 of the donors applied high-throughput TCR beta sequencing to assess whether each TCR beta V gene segment acted as functional or pseudogenic. Donor age, sex, ethnicity and CMV serostatus were collected together with the repertoire data. A later genetic analysis used genome-wide SNP genotypes for about three fifths of the roughly 700 donors, treating that subset as a discovery cohort. All discovery cohort repertoires had been generated using a single sequencing platform. HLA typing covered class I and class II loci at four-digit resolution. The number of donors typed differed by locus, with about 629-640 for A, B, C, DRB1 and DQB1, 522 for DQA1, over 600 for DPA1, and 472 for DPB1. A few DR-DQ haplotypes were handled as single units for association and clustering because linkage in the cohort was strong. Among some 410 genotyped donors of the cohort, an average of roughly 240,000 unique TCR beta nucleotide sequences were sequenced per donor, around 20% of them non-productive.

With regard to this clone: Its antigen remains unidentified. Base qualities are not provided; no much larger clone lies one nucleotide away.

The library was prepared using the immunoSEQ multiplex PCR assay. For the multiplex PCR, a mixture combining 60 forward primers for TCR Vbeta segments and 13 reverse primers for TCR Jbeta segments was used. Amplification of the CDR3 region of rearranged TCR beta genes was performed with a multiplex PCR assay on genomic DNA. The amplified TCR beta libraries were sequenced on the Illumina HiSeq System as 87-base-pair reads. From the authors' description of their analysis: In a later analysis, roughly 80 million unique TCR beta chains were counted across the approximately 670 repertoires, and roughly 11 million of these chains were shared by at least two donors. Raw reads were error-corrected and collapsed into unique sequences with a nearest-neighbor algorithm that merged closely related sequences to remove PCR and sequencing errors. To assign V, D and J gene segments, CDR3 sequences were aligned to IMGT reference sequences. Each retained sequence needed at least a six-nucleotide match to both a V gene segment and a J gene segment. A rearrangement counted as productive if the CDR3 had no stop codons and remained in frame with V and J, and every other rearrangement counted as non-productive. CDR3 was defined according to IMGT convention as the region running from the second conserved V-encoded cysteine to the conserved J-encoded phenylalanine. The earlier analysis of 500 to 650 of the donors excluded any sequence lacking an unambiguous match to a single V gene segment. In an earlier analysis of several hundred of the donors, a V segment was called functional when productive rearrangements were above 56.7%, and segregating when the standard deviation between donors exceeded 5%. A statistical classification framework was built for diagnosing cytomegalovirus status from the catalog of TCR beta chain sequences. V and J gene assignment, in a later analysis, came from comparing TCR nucleotide sequences with IMGT/GENE-DB human TR gene sequences. Using the TCRdist pipeline, a later analysis assigned CDR3 sequences along with most-parsimonious VDJ recombination scenarios. In a later analysis, every TCR beta chain was defined by the combination of its CDR3 amino acid sequence and its V-gene family, and reads without a unique V-gene family were dropped. In a later analysis, 450 to 600 highly shared, low-generation-probability nucleotide sequences were removed to address suspected cross-contamination and a sequencing artifact. In a later analysis, a clonal expansion index for each public chain was calculated from normalized within-repertoire ranks of inferred template counts. Generation probabilities in a later analysis came from a VDJ recombination model fitted to out-of-frame rearrangements, and those results were checked against IGoR. In a later analysis, TCR-TCR, TCR-HLA and TCR-CMV co-occurrence was scored with hypergeometric tests, and a repertoire-size bias correction was applied to TCR pairs. False discovery rates were estimated in a later analysis by permuting HLA or CMV assignments 20 times. In a later analysis, co-occurring TCRs were grouped with DBSCAN, and TCRdist sequence similarity was added when clustering was performed within HLA-allele-positive subsets. Co-occurrence clustering excluded repertoires with fewer than 30,000 or more than 120,000 public chains, plus five with anomalous nucleotide sharing. The clones in this table, taken by TCRdb from immuneACCESS, are in-frame only. Not every clone is retained; where verified, under half of the shortfall comes from an unresolved V gene, and the cause of the rest is unknown. The V and J calls and the clone size are those of that table, but D and trimming were determined from the DNA. In this sample the table shows 150,000 or so clones, more than 65% of which occur a single time. Clones ranked in the top ten supply under 5% of the sample.

CDR1 SGHRS and CDR2 YFSETQ were looked up in the germline V gene. The cysteine opens and the phenylalanine closes a CDR3 of 15 amino acids. CDR3 DNA is the only sequence kept; it has 45 bases, read in frame from the first base. V gives up 1 base and J gives up 0 bases, and the segment between their germline ends measures 8 bases. The cohort comprised fewer than 700 healthy bone marrow donors. At the time of sampling, every cohort member was nominally healthy, though immune exposures that went unrecorded were likely present. The donor tested CMV seropositive and was one of the 289 seropositive cohort members. Each donor provided a peripheral blood sample, and peripheral blood mononuclear cells were used for TCR beta sequencing. The Qiagen DNeasy Blood Extraction Kit was used to extract genomic DNA from the blood cell samples. Summary of the overall study and its limitations: The study gave a list of more than 150 TCR beta chains associated with cytomegalovirus. In this cohort, only TCR beta chains were sequenced, and detectable features were limited by the absence of alpha or paired-chain data. The earlier analysis of 450 to 700 of the donors excluded roughly 17 rarely observed V segments, including chromosome 9 orphons, because counts were too low. In a later analysis, the rate of TCR association differed among HLA loci, with DRB1 alleles having the most associated TCRs and HLA-C alleles having the fewest. A further reported finding was that TCR beta sequences accurately predicted the HLA-A and HLA-B alleles for most subjects in the first cohort. According to a later genetic analysis, donors in an Asian-associated ancestry cluster had fewer N-insertions in productive TCRs than the roughly 670-donor mean. In a later analysis, 15,000 to 20,000 TCR beta sequences were associated with specific HLA alleles at a false discovery rate of 0.05. The 87-base-pair reads could not distinguish some IMGT-functional V segments, including TRBV6-2 and TRBV6-3, so those segments were excluded. The classifier was reported to diagnose cytomegalovirus status with high specificity and sensitivity in both the original and validation cohorts. Because HLA typing was missing for some donors at each locus, association tests included only the typed subset. Three of the identified cytomegalovirus-associated TCR beta chains were confirmed in vitro to be specific for cytomegalovirus antigens. Compared with equally common non-associated chains, HLA-associated TCR beta chains in a later analysis were more clonally expanded and had lower generation probabilities. The only immune exposure information available for the cohort was CMV serostatus. Broadly in line with IMGT annotations, most TCR beta V segments showed up in productive rearrangements about 90% or about 30% of the time in an earlier analysis of several hundred of the donors. A later analysis found that most CMV-associated TCR beta chains appeared HLA-restricted, with HLA associations seemingly driven largely by CMV exposure. The authors suggested that the approach could potentially be generalized to other disease states and immunological phenotypes. The presence/absence analyses assumed that sequencing depth was roughly uniform across donors, and that assumption may not be true. Several of the top co-occurrence clusters appeared to be linked to parvovirus B19, influenza, CMV and Epstein-Barr virus, according to a later analysis. A cluster of highly shared sequence variants was judged likely to be a technical artifact of the sequencing pipeline. An association between a missense DCLRE1C variant and V-gene and J-gene trimming of TCR beta chains was found in a later genetic analysis and replicated in an independent cohort. Strong co-occurrence of HLA alleles, especially DR and DQ, made assigning TCR associations to individual alleles difficult. Correlated functional status among segregating V segments might reflect linkage disequilibrium, but an unknown experimental factor could not be ruled out. Most TCR sequences were seen in very few donors, while some public TCRs were found in many individuals.

The chain was built from TRBV5-1 and TRBJ1-5, with no confident D gene call. The clonotype comes from a male donor in good health and CMV-seropositive. Sequenced input: PBMCs. The DNA is TGCGCCAGCAGCTTGTCAGGATATAGCAATCAGCCCCAGCATTTT. Translated, this is CASSLSGYSNQPQHF.